A single sample is the source of the 14 T cell receptor beta chains below, sequenced in a study of blood T cell repertoires in COVID-19. Assay used: immunoSEQ multiplex PCR; TCRdb lists only in-frame clones, some missing. Of about 400,000 clones listed, roughly 90% are singletons. The sequenced material came from PBMCs or T cells enriched from blood (not recorded which). These receptors were collected from a woman aged 25 to 39 with acute COVID-19.

V gene TRBV6-1 combines with J gene TRBJ1-2, with 10 bases aligning to TRBD1. The CDR3 length is 15 residues. V lost 1 base to trimming and J lost 5 bases; unmatched junction nucleotides: 4. Per the germline V gene, CDR1 is MNHNS and CDR2 is SASEGT. The CDR3 bases are TGTGCCAGCAGTGAAGGACAGGGGGCTGGGTATGGCTACACCTTC. This gives the protein CASSEGQGAGYGYTF.

V gene TRBV28 combines with J gene TRBJ1-1; D call uncertain. The CDR3 is 15 amino acids. Trimming stripped 5 bases from V and 1 base from J, with 14 bases between. Looked up from germline, CDR1 is MDHEN and CDR2 is SYDVKM. The CDR3 DNA reads as TGTGCCAGCAGTCCATCCACGGCGGGGAACACTGAAGCTTTCTTT. Its protein product is CASSPSTAGNTEAFF.

The chain uses TRBV10-3 and TRBJ2-5; D perhaps matches TRBD2 (7 bases). Germline V lookup: CDR1 ENHRY, CDR2 SYGVKD. The CDR3 is made up of 12 amino acids. With 8 bases removed from V and 5 bases from J, the gap between germline ends came to 12 bases. CDR3: CAIGLGGETQYF. The DNA for the CDR3 is TGTGCCATCGGACTAGGGGGGGAGACCCAGTACTTC.

This chain connects TRBV24-1 to TRBJ1-1, with TRBD1 as a possible D gene (5 bases). The CDR3 loop spans 15 amino acids. Deletions cut 9 bases from V and 6 bases from J, with 22 bases between. Germline assignment: CDR1 KGHDR and CDR2 SFDVKD. Here the CDR3 reads CATLPRGSKLAEAFF. The DNA for the CDR3 is TGTGCCACCCTTCCCCGGGGGAGTAAGTTGGCTGAAGCTTTCTTT.

The chain links TRBV24-1 to TRBJ1-4; 11 bases map to TRBD1. The junction had 8 bases not matched to a gene; V was cut back by 3 bases and J by 6 bases. Germline CDR1 KGHDR, CDR2 SFDVKD. The CDR3 spans 17 residues. This chain's CDR3 is CATSDGRRGQGDEKLFF. Here the CDR3 DNA reads TGTGCCACCAGTGATGGTAGACGGGGACAGGGGGATGAAAAACTGTTTTTT.

The V and J genes are TRBV24-1 and TRBJ2-7; tentative D call: TRBD1 (5 bases). The CDR3 consists of 12 residues. Trimming took off 9 bases at V and 7 bases at J, with 15 bases between the two ends. Germline CDR1 KGHDR, CDR2 SFDVKD. DNA of the CDR3: TGTGCCACCCAAGGACACTCGAATGAGCAGTACTTC. Its translation: CATQGHSNEQYF.

The chain is built from TRBV5-1 and TRBJ2-1, with TRBD1 matching 9 bases. The CDR3 extends over 13 amino acids. Germline trimming cut 4 bases from V and 9 bases from J; bases unmatched to any gene: 5. Germline V CDR1 and CDR2: SGHRS, YFSETQ. Here the CDR3 reads CASSGDRVVEQFF. The CDR3, as DNA: TGCGCCAGCAGCGGGGACAGGGTGGTTGAGCAGTTCTTC.

The chain carries TRBV20-1 and TRBJ2-7; D is uncertain. V gave up 3 bases and J gave up 6 bases, with 9 bases separating them. The CDR3 has 11 amino acids. Germline V gene lookup returns CDR1 DFQATT and CDR2 SNEGSKA (reference sequence). The CDR3 DNA reads as TGCAGTGCTAGCCGCGCGGCCGAGCAGTACTTC. Amino acids: CSASRAAEQYF.

The chain links TRBV19 to TRBJ2-1, with 12 bases lining up with TRBD2. Losses at the gene ends were 6 bases for V and 6 bases for J; bases not matched to a gene: 9. The CDR3 is 16 amino acids. Per germline, CDR1 LNHDA and CDR2 SQIVND (reference sequence). In nucleotides, the CDR3 is TGTGCCAGTAGGGTTTCTAGCGGGGGGGCCCTCAATGAGCAGTTCTTC. Translated: CASRVSSGGALNEQFF.

The V call is TRBV7-2, the J call TRBJ2-5; D gene uncertain. Trimming took 0 bases from V and 5 from J, leaving 4 bases between them. Germline CDR1 is SGHTA and CDR2 is FQGNSA. There are 12 residues in the CDR3. CDR3 bases: TGTGCCAGCAGCTTAGCGCGGGAGACCCAGTACTTC. As protein: CASSLARETQYF.

This rearrangement joins TRBV9 to TRBJ2-2; 7 bases line up with TRBD1. Trimming at V came to 4 bases and at J to 0 bases, leaving 3 bases not matched to a gene. CDR1 SGDLS and CDR2 YYNGEE come from the germline V gene. The CDR3 contains 15 residues. CDR3 DNA: TGTGCCAGCAGCACCGACAGGGCGAACACCGGGGAGCTGTTTTTT. Protein sequence: CASSTDRANTGELFF.

The V and J genes are TRBV18 and TRBJ2-7, with 9 bases that match TRBD2. V was clipped by 3 bases and J by 3 bases; unmatched bases: 9. Germline V gives CDR1 KGHSH, CDR2 LQKENI. This CDR3 spans 16 amino acids. CDR3 sequence (DNA): TGTGCCAGCTCACCGGTCGGCGGGGGGGCTCGCTACGAGCAGTACTTC. This encodes CASSPVGGGARYEQYF.

The CDR3: CASSLAGLASYEQYF. The DNA for the CDR3 is TGTGCCAGCAGCTTAGCAGGCTTAGCCTCCTACGAGCAGTACTTC. J is TRBJ2-7 and V is TRBV7-2; D is ambiguous. The CDR3 has 15 amino acids. V was shortened by 0 bases and J by 0 bases, with 9 bases between the two germline ends. Germline loops: CDR1 SGHTA, CDR2 FQGNSA.

This chain links TRBV2 with TRBJ1-1, with D perhaps matching TRBD1 (6 bases). Trimming left V 9 bases short and J 3 bases short, with 14 bases between. CDR3 length: 13 residues. Germline V gene sequence: CDR1 SNHLY, CDR2 FYNNEI. Here the CDR3 DNA reads TGTGCCAGTCAGGACAGCGGGGACACTGAAGCTTTCTTT. It codes for CASQDSGDTEAFF.